These T cell receptor beta chains were read from a single sample in a study of molecular identifiers for immune sequencing clone quantification. TCRdb ran MiXCR on the PCR reads and lists one entry per CDR3 protein. This sample has under 650,000 distinct CDR3 sequences, with about 20% found just once. What was sequenced was naive CD8+ T cells from blood, with Jurkat cell RNA spiked in. These receptors were obtained from a human donor in good health. Some libraries in this study had Jurkat cell RNA spiked in. CDR3s include the opening cysteine and the closing phenylalanine or tryptophan. Fields, in order: V gene, D gene, CDR3 length, clone size, J gene, CDR3 protein, CDR3 DNA. D genes are given only for firm matches. Only part of the rows carry a size: once, few, many, or a class if the clone is expanded.

V gene: TRBV6-5
D gene: .
CDR3 length: 15
clone size: many
J gene: TRBJ1-4
CDR3 protein: CASSYAEGLSEKLFF
CDR3 DNA: TGTGCCAGCAGTTATGCAGAGGGGCTTAGTGAAAAACTGTTTTTT

V gene: TRBV19
D gene: .
CDR3 length: 14
clone size: many
J gene: TRBJ1-2
CDR3 protein: CASLGGAPPHGYTF
CDR3 DNA: TGTGCCAGCCTAGGGGGGGCGCCTCCCCATGGCTACACCTTC

V gene: TRBV6-2/TRBV6-3
D gene: .
CDR3 length: 15
clone size: .
J gene: TRBJ2-3
CDR3 protein: CASSYSRSSTDTQYF
CDR3 DNA: TGTGCCAGCAGTTACTCGCGCAGCAGCACAGATACGCAGTATTTT

V gene: TRBV12-3/TRBV12-4
D gene: .
CDR3 length: 16
clone size: many
J gene: TRBJ2-3
CDR3 protein: CASSLLGVSSTDTQYF
CDR3 DNA: TGTGCCAGCAGTTTGTTAGGGGTCTCTAGCACAGATACGCAGTATTTT

V gene: TRBV5-1
D gene: .
CDR3 length: 17
clone size: many
J gene: TRBJ1-4
CDR3 protein: CASSWTGLQSTNEKLFF
CDR3 DNA: TGCGCCAGCAGCTGGACCGGACTCCAGTCAACTAATGAAAAACTGTTTTTT

V gene: TRBV6-2/TRBV6-3
D gene: .
CDR3 length: 13
clone size: few
J gene: TRBJ2-1
CDR3 protein: CASSQTSNNEQFF
CDR3 DNA: TGTGCCAGCAGCCAGACTAGTAACAATGAGCAGTTCTTC

V gene: TRBV28
D gene: .
CDR3 length: 17
clone size: many
J gene: TRBJ1-5
CDR3 protein: CASSSPSVNTDNQPQHF
CDR3 DNA: TGTGCCAGCAGTTCCCCGTCGGTAAACACAGACAATCAGCCCCAGCATTTT

V gene: TRBV7-9
D gene: TRBD1
CDR3 length: 14
clone size: many
J gene: TRBJ2-7
CDR3 protein: CASSSGQGVYEQYF
CDR3 DNA: TGTGCCAGCAGTTCCGGACAGGGAGTCTACGAGCAGTACTTC

V gene: TRBV27
D gene: .
CDR3 length: 13
clone size: few
J gene: TRBJ2-1
CDR3 protein: CASSPNSYNEQFF
CDR3 DNA: TGTGCCAGCAGTCCTAACTCCTACAATGAGCAGTTCTTC

V gene: TRBV19
D gene: TRBD1
CDR3 length: 15
clone size: few
J gene: TRBJ1-5
CDR3 protein: CASNAGQGPNQPQHF
CDR3 DNA: TGTGCCAGTAATGCGGGACAGGGGCCAAATCAGCCCCAGCATTTT